This section outlines one TCR beta chain sequence together with its context. The record originates from a study of blood T cells in healthy people across ages. Next came a second PCR, run for about 7 to 11 cycles, which used a sample-barcoded 5' primer along with a J-beta primer mix. TCRdb redid the calling of the 5' RACE reads with MiXCR, one entry per CDR3 protein. The profile shows around 1.5 million distinct CDR3 sequences, roughly 45% of them singletons. The CDR3 runs to 15 residues. Germline CDR1 and CDR2: SNHLY and FYNNEI. The V end lost 0 bases, the J end lost 0 bases, and 5 bases lay between the germline ends.

The sequencing sample was made of blood. This TCR came from a woman younger than 30 in good health. The chain links TRBV2 to TRBJ1-4, with D perhaps matching TRBD1 (5 bases). CDR3 DNA sequence: TGTGCCAGCAGTGAAGCGGGGGCAACTAATGAAAAACTGTTTTTT. The encoded protein is CASSEAGATNEKLFF.